The present T cell receptor beta chain was sequenced within a study of technical replicates of blood from several donors. Profiling relied on immunoSEQ multiplex PCR, and the TCRdb table lists in-frame clones only, not all of them. Of 60,000 to 90,000 clones in the sample, over 85% were seen once. Germline assignment: CDR1 SGHNT and CDR2 YYREEE (reference sequence). V was shortened by 6 bases and J by 4 bases, with 13 bases between the two germline ends. This CDR3 spans 13 amino acids. The sequencing sample was made of T cells isolated from PBMCs. The receptor comes from a human donor in good health. This sequence joins TRBV5-4 and TRBJ1-2; perhaps TRBD1 as D (5 bases). The CDR3 is CASNRGGTYGYTF. The CDR3, as DNA: TGTGCCAGCAACCGGGGGGGGACCTATGGCTACACCTTC.